Included here is one T cell receptor beta chain sequence, with context. This sample stems from a study of cytomegalovirus exposure and HLA in healthy donors. The PCR ran on 60 Vbeta and 13 Jbeta primers. Assay used: immunoSEQ multiplex PCR; TCRdb lists only in-frame clones, some missing. The table lists 160,000 or so clones, roughly 83% of them singletons, with around 1% in the top ten. Sequenced: PBMCs. The receptor was isolated from a man aged 25 to 45 in good health and CMV-seronegative.

The CDR3 nucleotides are TGTGCCAGCAGCTTGGTAGGGGTCCGGGAGCTGTTTTTT. Protein sequence: CASSLVGVRELFF. This rearrangement joins TRBV5-6 to TRBJ2-2; TRBD1 might be the D (5 bases). The ends were cut back, 0 bases at V and 9 bases at J, with 9 bases in the middle. The CDR3 extends over 13 amino acids. Germline loops: CDR1 SGHDT, CDR2 YYEEEE.